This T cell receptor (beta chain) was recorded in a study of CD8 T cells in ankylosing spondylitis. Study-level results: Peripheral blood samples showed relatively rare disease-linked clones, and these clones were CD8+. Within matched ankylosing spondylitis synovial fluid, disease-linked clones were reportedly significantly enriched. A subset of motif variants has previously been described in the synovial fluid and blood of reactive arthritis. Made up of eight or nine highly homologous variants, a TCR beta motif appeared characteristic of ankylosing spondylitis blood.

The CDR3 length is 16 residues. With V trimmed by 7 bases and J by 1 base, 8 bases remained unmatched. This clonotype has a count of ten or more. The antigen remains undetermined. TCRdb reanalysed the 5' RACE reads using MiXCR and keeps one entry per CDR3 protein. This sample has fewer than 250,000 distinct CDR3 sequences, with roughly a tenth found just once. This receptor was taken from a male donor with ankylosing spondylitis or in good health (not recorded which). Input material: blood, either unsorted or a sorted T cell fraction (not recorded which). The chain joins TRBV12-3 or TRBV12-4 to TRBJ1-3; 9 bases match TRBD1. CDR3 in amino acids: CASTQGQGMSGNTIYF. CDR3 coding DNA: TGTGCCAGCACGCAGGGACAGGGAATGTCTGGAAACACCATATATTTT.